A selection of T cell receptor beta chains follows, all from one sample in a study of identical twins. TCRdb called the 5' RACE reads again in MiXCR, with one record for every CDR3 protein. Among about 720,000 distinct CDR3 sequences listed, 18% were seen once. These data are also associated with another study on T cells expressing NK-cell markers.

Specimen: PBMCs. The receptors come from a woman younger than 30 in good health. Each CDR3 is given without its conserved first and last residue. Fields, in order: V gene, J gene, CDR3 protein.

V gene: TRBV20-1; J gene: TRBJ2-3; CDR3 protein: SAREVPDRVSADTQY
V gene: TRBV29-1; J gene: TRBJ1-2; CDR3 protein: SARDRGNNGYT
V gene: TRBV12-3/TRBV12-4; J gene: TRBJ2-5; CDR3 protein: ASSITSLETQY
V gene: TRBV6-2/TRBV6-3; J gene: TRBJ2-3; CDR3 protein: ASSWADTQY
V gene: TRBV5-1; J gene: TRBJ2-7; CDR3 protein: ASSWSSGRAGEQY
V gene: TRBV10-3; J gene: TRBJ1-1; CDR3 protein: AIGPTDRRNTEAF
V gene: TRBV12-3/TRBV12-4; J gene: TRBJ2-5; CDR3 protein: ASSRFGTSGQETQY
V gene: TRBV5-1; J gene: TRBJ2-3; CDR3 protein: ASFGGGSTDTQY
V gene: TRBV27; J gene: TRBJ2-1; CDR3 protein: ASSSGTSGSHEQF
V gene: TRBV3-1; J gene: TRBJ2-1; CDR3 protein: ASSPARNEQF
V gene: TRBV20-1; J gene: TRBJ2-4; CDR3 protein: SASGDRNIQY
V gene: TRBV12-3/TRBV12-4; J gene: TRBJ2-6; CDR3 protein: AIRHGSVSGLGANVLT
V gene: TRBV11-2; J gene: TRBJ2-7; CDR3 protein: ASSLLAGVD
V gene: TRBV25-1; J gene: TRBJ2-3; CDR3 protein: ASSEFPDTQY
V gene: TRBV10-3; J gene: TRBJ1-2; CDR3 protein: AIRVGDGYT
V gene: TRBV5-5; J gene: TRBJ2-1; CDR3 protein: ASSLQGAGEQF
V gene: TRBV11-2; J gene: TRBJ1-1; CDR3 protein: ASSLGLGLAF
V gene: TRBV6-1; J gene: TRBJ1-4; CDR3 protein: ASSHHLANEKLF
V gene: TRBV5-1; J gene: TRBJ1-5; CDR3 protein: ASSPDPGVRQPQH
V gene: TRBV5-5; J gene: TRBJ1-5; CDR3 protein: ASSLLGEVQPQH
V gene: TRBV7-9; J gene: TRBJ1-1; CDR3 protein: ASSLILWGQTEAF
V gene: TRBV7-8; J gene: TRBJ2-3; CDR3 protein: ASSFISGGLTDTQY
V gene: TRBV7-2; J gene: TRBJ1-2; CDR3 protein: ASSFSGQLNYGYT
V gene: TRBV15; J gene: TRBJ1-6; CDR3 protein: ATSMGDTNSPLH
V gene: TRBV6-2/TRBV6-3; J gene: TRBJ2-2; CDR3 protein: ASSRRLGQGKFYANTGELF
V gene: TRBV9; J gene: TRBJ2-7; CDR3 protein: ASSGMGVSYEQY
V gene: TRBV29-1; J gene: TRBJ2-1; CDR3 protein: SVDHAGAGYNEQF
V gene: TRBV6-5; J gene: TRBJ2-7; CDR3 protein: ASSYGQRSYEQY
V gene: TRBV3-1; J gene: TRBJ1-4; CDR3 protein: ASSQDLEKLF
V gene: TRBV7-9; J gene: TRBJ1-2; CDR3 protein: ASSLAVAYGYT
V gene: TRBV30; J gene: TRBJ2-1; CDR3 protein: AWSVRRTDQQF
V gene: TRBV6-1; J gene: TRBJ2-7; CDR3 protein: ASSVTSGGISYEQY
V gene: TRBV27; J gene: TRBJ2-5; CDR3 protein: ASSRAGVAETQY
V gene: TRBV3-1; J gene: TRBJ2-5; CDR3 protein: ASSQGIGAGAGETQY
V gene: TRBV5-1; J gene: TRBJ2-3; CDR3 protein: ASSIAGGTTDTQY
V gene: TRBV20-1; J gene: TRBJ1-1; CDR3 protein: SATRQGGGTEAF
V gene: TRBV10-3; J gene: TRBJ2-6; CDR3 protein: AITDGTAEGAGANVLT
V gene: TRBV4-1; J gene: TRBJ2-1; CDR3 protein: ASSPNPVGAYNEQF
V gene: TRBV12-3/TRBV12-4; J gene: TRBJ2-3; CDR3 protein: ACSLVGIPDTQY
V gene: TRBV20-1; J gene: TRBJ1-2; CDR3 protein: SATITGGTSYGYT
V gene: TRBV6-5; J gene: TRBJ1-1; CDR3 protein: ASSNRDLEAF
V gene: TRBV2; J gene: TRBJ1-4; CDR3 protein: ASSEAVQGAGAS
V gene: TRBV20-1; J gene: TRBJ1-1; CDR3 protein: SARSGVTEAF
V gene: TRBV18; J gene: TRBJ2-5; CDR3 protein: ASSPGTDRQETQY
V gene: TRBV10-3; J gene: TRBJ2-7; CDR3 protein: AIGQLAGVHEQY
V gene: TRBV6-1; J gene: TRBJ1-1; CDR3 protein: ASRSLGARTEAF
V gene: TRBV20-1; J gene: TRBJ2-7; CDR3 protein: SAPSPRGLGYEQY
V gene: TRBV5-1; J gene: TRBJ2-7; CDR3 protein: ASTPTVFRQEQY
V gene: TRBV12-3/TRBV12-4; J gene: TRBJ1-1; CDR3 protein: ASNNRGGTEAF
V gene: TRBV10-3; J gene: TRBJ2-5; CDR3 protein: AIRGTSRETQY
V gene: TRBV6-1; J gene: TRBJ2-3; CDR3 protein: ASKQGAFFTDTQY
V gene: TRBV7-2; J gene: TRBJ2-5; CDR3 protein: ASSLGQAETQY
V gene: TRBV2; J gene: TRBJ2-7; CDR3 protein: ASWGTRSYEQY
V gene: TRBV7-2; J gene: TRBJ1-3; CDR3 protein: ASSLKGGAGNTIY
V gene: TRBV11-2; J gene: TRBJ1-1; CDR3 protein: ASSPRQAVGTEAF
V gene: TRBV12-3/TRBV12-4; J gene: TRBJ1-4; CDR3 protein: ASSILRAPEKLF
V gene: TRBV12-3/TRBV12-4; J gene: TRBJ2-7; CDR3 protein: ASSFAQATEQY